Listed here are 5 T cell receptor beta chains from one sample, sequenced in a study of T cells in Graves' hyperthyroidism and ophthalmopathy. It was RNA transcripts that yielded the amplified TCR beta CDR3 regions. The study used the HTBI primer set for a first-round RT-PCR of the TCR CDR3. TCRdb re-called the multiplex PCR reads with MiXCR, one entry per CDR3 protein. The sample consists of about 710,000 distinct CDR3 sequences, 16% of them appearing once. The sequencing sample was made of blood. The receptors shown here come from a man younger than 30 with Graves' hyperthyroidism.

This clonotype was picked up many times. The chain uses TRBV7-3 and TRBJ2-5; D not certain. Germline V gene sequence: CDR1 SGHTA, CDR2 FQGTGA. The CDR3 has 13 amino acids. Trimming shortened V by 4 bases and J by 1 base, and 7 bases separated the two germline ends. The CDR3 loop is CASSSRPQETQYF. Here the CDR3 DNA reads TGTGCCAGCAGCTCCCGCCCCCAAGAGACCCAGTACTTC.

This clonotype was seen a handful of times. The chain uses TRBV5-1 and TRBJ1-2, with D perhaps matching TRBD1 (5 bases). This CDR3 region has 16 residues. Looked up from germline, CDR1 is SGHRS and CDR2 is YFSETQ. Trimming pared 4 bases from V and 0 bases from J, leaving 16 bases between. The CDR3 DNA reads TGCGCCAGCAGCGGGACCAGGACGGATGCTAACTATGGCTACACCTTC. Its translation is CASSGTRTDANYGYTF. Variable domain in full (rest from reference TRBV5-1 and TRBJ1-2): KAGVTQTPRYLIKTRGQQVTLSCSPISGHRSVSWYQQTPGQGLQFLFEYFSETQRNKGNFPGRFSGRQFSNSRSEMNVSTLELGDSALYLCASSGTRTDANYGYTFGSGTRLTVV.

This clonotype was recorded at least ten times. The J gene is TRBJ2-7, the V gene TRBV2; no definite D call. Germline values: CDR1 SNHLY, CDR2 FYNNEI. Trimming removed 4 bases at V and 0 bases at J, with 4 bases between. The CDR3 consists of 12 residues. As DNA, the CDR3 is TGTGCCAGCAGTGCCGTCTCCTACGAGCAGTACTTC. Amino acids: CASSAVSYEQYF.

Comment on this clonotype: Since a much larger clone is just one base distant, this may be a read error. The rearrangement links TRBV10-3 to TRBJ2-7, with unresolved D. Germline assignment: CDR1 ENHRY and CDR2 SYGVKD. Trimming stripped 4 bases from V and 3 bases from J, with 13 bases between. The CDR3 extends over 14 amino acids. The CDR3 loop is CAISGEVGYYEQYF. CDR3 nucleotide sequence: TGTGCCATCAGTGGCGAAGTGGGTTACTACGAGCAGTACTTC.

A few counts support this clonotype. The V call is TRBV18, the J call TRBJ2-1; 8 nucleotides agree with TRBD2. With 3 bases clipped from V and 2 bases from J, the junction kept 9 bases outside the gene matches. The CDR3 has 17 residues. Germline V gives CDR1 KGHSH, CDR2 LQKENI. The CDR3 region is CASSPFSAGGPYNEQFF. CDR3 nucleotides: TGTGCCAGCTCACCGTTTTCGGCGGGAGGACCCTACAATGAGCAGTTCTTC.